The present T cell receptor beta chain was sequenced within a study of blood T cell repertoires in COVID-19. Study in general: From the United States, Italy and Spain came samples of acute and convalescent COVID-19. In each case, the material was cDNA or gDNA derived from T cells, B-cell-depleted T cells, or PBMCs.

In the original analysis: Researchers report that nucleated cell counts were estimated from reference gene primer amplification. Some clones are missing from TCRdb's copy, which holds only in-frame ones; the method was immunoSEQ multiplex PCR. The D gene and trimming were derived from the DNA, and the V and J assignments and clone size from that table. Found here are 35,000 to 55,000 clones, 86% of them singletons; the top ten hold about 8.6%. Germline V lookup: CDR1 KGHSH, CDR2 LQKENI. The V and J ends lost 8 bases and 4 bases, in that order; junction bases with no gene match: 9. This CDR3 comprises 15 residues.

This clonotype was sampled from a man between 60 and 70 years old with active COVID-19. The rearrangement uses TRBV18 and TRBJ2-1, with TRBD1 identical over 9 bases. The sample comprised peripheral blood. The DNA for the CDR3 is TGTGCCAGCAATCACCCGGGACAGGGTTACAATGAGCAGTTCTTC. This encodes CASNHPGQGYNEQFF.